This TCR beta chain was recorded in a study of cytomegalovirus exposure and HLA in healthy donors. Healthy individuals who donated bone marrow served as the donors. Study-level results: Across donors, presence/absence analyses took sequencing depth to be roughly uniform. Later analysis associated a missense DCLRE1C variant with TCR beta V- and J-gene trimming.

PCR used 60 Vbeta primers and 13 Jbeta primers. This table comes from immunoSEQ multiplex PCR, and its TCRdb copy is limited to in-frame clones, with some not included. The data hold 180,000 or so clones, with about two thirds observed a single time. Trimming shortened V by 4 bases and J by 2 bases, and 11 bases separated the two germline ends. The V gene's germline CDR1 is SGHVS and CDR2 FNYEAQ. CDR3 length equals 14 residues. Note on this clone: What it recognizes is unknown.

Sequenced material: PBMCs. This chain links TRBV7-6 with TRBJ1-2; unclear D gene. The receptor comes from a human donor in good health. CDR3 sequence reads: CASSSPTENYGYTF. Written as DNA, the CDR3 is TGTGCCAGCAGCTCCCCCACAGAAAACTATGGCTACACCTTC.